One sample yielded the 31 T cell receptor beta chains listed below, sequenced in a study of blood T cells in healthy people across ages (dated by TCRdb to the mid-2010s). The library was generated by 5' RACE. The data were produced on an Illumina HiSeq 2500. A second PCR of 7 to 11 cycles was performed with a sample-barcoded 5' primer and a J-beta primer mix. TCRdb ran its own pipeline on the public reads, namely fastp trimming at Q25 and MiXCR clone calling, and kept in-frame beta chains. Every entry covers one CDR3 protein and lists the most common genes and DNA from its rows. For this sample there are 800,000 to 950,000 distinct CDR3 sequences; 35% to 40% appear just once. The top ten clonotypes cover approximately 12% of the sample. What was sequenced was blood. The source is a man aged 18 to 30 in good health.

This clonotype was counted only a few times. The rearrangement joins TRBV10-3 to TRBJ2-7; D not certain. The germline V and J ends were trimmed by 6 bases and 3 bases, with 9 bases remaining between them. The CDR3 is made up of 12 amino acids. The V gene's germline CDR1 is ENHRY and CDR2 SYGVKD. The CDR3 nucleotides are TGTGCCATCAGCCTCAGAGACTACGAGCAGTACTTC. Encoded protein: CAISLRDYEQYF.

The chain recombines TRBV4-1 with TRBJ2-5; 10 nucleotides align to TRBD2. Germline assignment: CDR1 MGHRA and CDR2 YSYEKL. This CDR3 spans 15 amino acids. V dropped 2 bases and J dropped 4; count of bases not matched to a gene: 4. In DNA form, the CDR3 reads TGCGCCAGCAGCCAACTGGGACTAGCGATAGAGACCCAGTACTTC. It is translated as CASSQLGLAIETQYF.

In this sample, this clonotype turned up a few times. Written as DNA, the CDR3 is TGTGCCAGTCAGACAGGGGTCGGCACTGAAGCTTTCTTT. Amino acid sequence: CASQTGVGTEAFF. V usage is TRBV25-1 and J usage is TRBJ1-1; 8 bases match TRBD1. This CDR3 is 13 amino acids long. Germline lookup yields CDR1 MGHDK and CDR2 SYGVNS. Trimming cost V 9 bases and J 4 bases; bases outside gene matches: 7.

This clonotype occurred once. With a much larger clone just one base away, this may be a read error. The gene calls are TRBV12-3 or TRBV12-4 and TRBJ2-1; the D is unclear. The CDR3 is 11 amino acids. In DNA, the CDR3 is TGTGCCGGCAGTTTCACGAGAGAGCAGTTCTTC. It translates to CAGSFTREQFF.

This clonotype was counted between two and nine times. V usage is TRBV5-5 and J usage is TRBJ2-2; the D gene is possibly TRBD2 (6 bases). V was shortened by 4 bases and J by 7 bases, with 14 bases between the two germline ends. The CDR3 runs 14 residues. The germline V gene encodes CDR1 SGHKS and CDR2 YYEKEE (reference sequence). CDR3 in amino acids: CASSRGDGGGELFF. The CDR3 DNA reads as TGTGCCAGCAGCCGAGGGGACGGGGGCGGGGAGCTGTTTTTT.

The CDR3 loop reads CASSQEPDRNYGYTF. The CDR3 region has the DNA TGTGCCAGCAGCCAAGAACCGGACAGGAACTATGGCTACACCTTC. V is TRBV4-2 and J is TRBJ1-2, with 7 bases identical to TRBD1. CDR3 length equals 15 residues. V trimming: 0 bases; J trimming: 2 bases; junction bases outside the gene matches: 3. The germline V gene has CDR1 LGHNA and CDR2 YNFKEQ.

This clonotype was detected a few times. The chain recombines TRBV12-3 or TRBV12-4 with TRBJ1-4; 8 bases align to TRBD1. V was pared by 7 bases and J by 7 bases, with 11 bases of the junction left unmatched. This CDR3 region has 15 residues. CDR3 in amino acids: CASKVQGALVEKLFF. The CDR3 bases are TGTGCCAGCAAGGTCCAGGGGGCGCTTGTTGAAAAACTGTTTTTT.

The chain links TRBV7-2 to TRBJ1-1; D is unclear. The CDR3 has 14 residues. CDR1 is SGHTA and CDR2 is FQGNSA in the germline V gene. Trimming took 3 bases from V and 2 from J, leaving 10 bases between them. CDR3 DNA: TGTGCCAGCAGCTTGGCTCAGTCTAACACTGAAGCTTTCTTT. Protein sequence: CASSLAQSNTEAFF.

The J gene is TRBJ2-5, the V gene TRBV20-1; tentatively, D is TRBD2 (5 bases). The CDR3 runs to 18 residues. Per germline, CDR1 DFQATT and CDR2 SNEGSKA (reference sequence). The V end lost 0 bases, the J end lost 11 bases, and 31 bases lay between the germline ends. The CDR3 region is CSARDSDRPNTVGDEQYF. The DNA for the CDR3 is TGCAGTGCTAGAGACTCCGACCGTCCCAATACGGTCGGGGATGAGCAGTACTTC.

The chain's CDR3 is CASSQDAGADSGYTF. CDR3 bases: TGCGCCAGCAGCCAAGATGCTGGGGCAGATTCCGGCTACACCTTC. This chain uses TRBV4-1 with TRBJ1-2; D may be TRBD1 (5 bases). Germline V lookup: CDR1 MGHRA, CDR2 YSYEKL. V lost 0 bases and J 8 bases, leaving 16 bases between the germline ends. This CDR3 is built from 15 residues.

This clonotype was seen a handful of times. This may be a read error, as it is one base from a much larger clone. DNA of the CDR3: TGTGCCAGCAGTGCCGGACGGAGCAATCAGCCCCAGCATTTT. Encoded protein: CASSAGRSNQPQHF. The chain is built from TRBV12-3 or TRBV12-4 and TRBJ1-5; no definite D call. The V end was cut by 5 bases, the J end by 1 base, with 9 bases between. This CDR3 spans 14 amino acids.

Only one count was recorded for this clonotype. This may arise from a read error, as a much more abundant clone is one base away. The rearrangement links TRBV7-2 to TRBJ2-1; tentative D call: TRBD1 (5 bases). Germline V gene sequence: CDR1 SGHTA, CDR2 FQGNSA. The V end was cut by 1 base, the J end by 12 bases, with 10 bases between. The CDR3 contains 12 residues. CDR3 sequence: CASSLVRGRQFF. The CDR3 region has the DNA TGTGCCAGCAGCTTAGTAAGGGGTCGGCAGTTCTTC.

This sequence joins TRBV6-1 and TRBJ2-3, with 8 bases that match TRBD1. Germline values: CDR1 MNHNS, CDR2 SASEGT. The CDR3 has 14 amino acids. V dropped 8 bases and J dropped 0; count of bases not matched to a gene: 4. The CDR3 here is CASEDRASTDTQYF. DNA of the CDR3: TGTGCCAGCGAGGACAGGGCTAGCACAGATACGCAGTATTTT.

V usage is TRBV20-1 and J usage is TRBJ1-6, with D possibly matching TRBD1 (6 bases). Germline CDR1 is DFQATT and CDR2 is SNEGSKA (reference sequence). V was clipped by 6 bases and J by 4 bases, with 16 bases between them. CDR3 size: 15 residues. CDR3: CSASTGLQYNSPLHF. CDR3 nucleotide sequence: TGCAGTGCGTCAACAGGGTTACAGTATAATTCACCCCTCCACTTT.

The chain links TRBV25-1 to TRBJ2-1; 7 bases match TRBD1. The CDR3 runs to 11 residues. Germline CDR1 is MGHDK and CDR2 is SYGVNS. V gave up 1 base and J gave up 15 bases; unmatched junction bases: 3. The CDR3 sequence is CASSESRDRFF. The CDR3 DNA reads TGTGCCAGCAGTGAATCGAGGGACAGGTTCTTC.

The chain combines TRBV20-1 with TRBJ2-7, with TRBD1 matching 7 bases. Looked up from germline, CDR1 is DFQATT and CDR2 is SNEGSKA (reference sequence). V dropped 8 bases and J dropped 3; count of bases not matched to a gene: 10. CDR3 size: 13 residues. The CDR3: CSPAGTENYEQYF. CDR3 sequence (DNA): TGCAGTCCTGCCGGGACAGAGAACTACGAGCAGTACTTC.

CDR3 residues: CASSSGSMNTEAFF. The CDR3 DNA reads TGTGCCAGCAGCTCGGGCAGTATGAACACTGAAGCTTTCTTT. The V call is TRBV27, the J call TRBJ1-1; D uncertain. The V and J ends lost 6 bases and 0 bases respectively, with 11 bases between them. Germline loops: CDR1 MNHEY, CDR2 SMNVEV (reference sequence). The CDR3 runs to 14 residues.

In this sample, this clonotype turned up a few times. A junction end diverges from the germline sequence, so it may reflect a read error. V usage is TRBV12-3 or TRBV12-4 and J usage is TRBJ1-5; D not certain. The CDR3 spans 17 residues. CDR3: CASSYLDGRLSKQPQHF. The CDR3 bases are TGTGCCAGCAGTTACCTCGACGGAAGACTTAGCAAGCAGCCCCAGCATTTT.

The chain joins TRBV4-3 to TRBJ2-3; the match to TRBD2 covers 8 bases. With V trimmed by 0 bases and J by 2 bases, 7 bases remained unmatched. The CDR3 length is 17 residues. Germline V gives CDR1 LGHNA, CDR2 YSLEER. DNA for the CDR3: TGCGCCAGCAGCCAAGATCCCCCGGGGGGGAACACAGATACGCAGTATTTT. Its translation is CASSQDPPGGNTDTQYF.

This clonotype showed up just a few times. The CDR3 loop is CASRPSLRGASKPHTQYF. The CDR3 DNA reads TGTGCCAGCAGACCATCCCTGCGGGGGGCCTCCAAGCCTCATACGCAGTATTTT. The V and J genes are TRBV11-2 and TRBJ2-3; 8 bases match TRBD2. CDR1 and CDR2 (germline): SGHAT, FQNNGV. The CDR3 sequence is 18 residues long. J gave up 7 bases and V 6 bases, and 21 bases lay outside the gene matches.

This clonotype appeared once. The chain combines TRBV27 with TRBJ2-1, with 10 bases matching TRBD2. The CDR3 has 15 residues. Germline V lookup: CDR1 MNHEY, CDR2 SMNVEV (reference sequence). V gave up 7 bases and J gave up 5 bases; unmatched junction bases: 8. Here the CDR3 DNA reads TGTGCCAGCAATGGACGGACTAGCGGACACAATGAGCAGTTCTTC. This translates into CASNGRTSGHNEQFF.

About this clonotype itself: A junction boundary mismatches the germline segment, possibly from a read error. This chain uses TRBV6-5 with TRBJ2-3; 13 bases fit TRBD2. The CDR3 is 18 residues long. Germline V gene data show CDR1 as MNHEY and CDR2 as SVGAGI. The CDR3 protein is CVSSLLAGGLHGTDTQYF. Written as DNA, the CDR3 is TGTGTCAGCAGTTTACTAGCGGGGGGGCTTCATGGCACAGATACGCAGTATTTT.

J is TRBJ1-4 and V is TRBV18; 7 bases map to TRBD1. Germline loops: CDR1 KGHSH, CDR2 LQKENI. The CDR3 consists of 15 residues. The V and J ends lost 3 bases and 8 bases, in that order; junction bases with no gene match: 9. The DNA for the CDR3 is TGTGCCAGCTCACCCACAGACAGGGATGGAGAAAAACTGTTTTTT. The encoded protein is CASSPTDRDGEKLFF.

The CDR3 here is CATSPPGQTYGYTF. The DNA for the CDR3 is TGTGCCACCAGCCCCCCGGGACAGACCTATGGCTACACCTTC. The chain is built from TRBV24-1 and TRBJ1-2; 7 nucleotides align to TRBD1. The CDR3 runs to 14 residues. Germline-derived CDR1 and CDR2 are KGHDR and SFDVKD. The junction had 8 bases not matched to a gene; V was cut back by 7 bases and J by 4 bases.

The table lists this clonotype with a few counts. The rearrangement uses TRBV29-1 and TRBJ2-4; D is ambiguous. The length of the CDR3 is 13 residues. Germline CDR1 is SQVTM and CDR2 is ANQGSEA. Deletions cut 6 bases from V and 13 bases from J, with 22 bases between. CDR3 in DNA: TGCAGCGTCGGATTTTCTGGCTACGATGAGCAGTACTTC. Translated: CSVGFSGYDEQYF.

The CDR3 protein is CASSQGTGEDTGELFF. As DNA, the CDR3 is TGTGCCAGCAGCCAGGGTACAGGGGAAGACACCGGGGAGCTGTTTTTT. The V call is TRBV3-1, the J call TRBJ2-2; 7 bases line up with TRBD1. From germline, CDR1 is LGHDT and CDR2 YNNKEL (reference sequence). The V and J ends lost 3 bases and 3 bases, in that order; junction bases with no gene match: 7. This CDR3 spans 16 amino acids.

This clonotype was seen only a few times. This CDR3 reads CSAGDRPYNEQFF. The CDR3 DNA follows: TGCAGTGCTGGGGACAGACCCTACAATGAGCAGTTCTTC. V and J are TRBV20-1 and TRBJ2-1; 7 bases agree with TRBD1. Germline trimming cut 5 bases from V and 2 bases from J; bases unmatched to any gene: 3. Per the germline V gene, CDR1 is DFQATT and CDR2 is SNEGSKA (reference sequence). The CDR3 length is 13 residues.

This chain uses TRBV4-1 with TRBJ1-2; the D is unclear. Per the germline V gene, CDR1 is MGHRA and CDR2 is YSYEKL. This CDR3 comprises 12 residues. V lost 4 bases and J lost 8, with 11 bases in between. The CDR3 bases are TGCGCCAGCAGCCTGGCGGACGGGGGCTACACCTTC. Translation gives CASSLADGGYTF.

The chain recombines TRBV29-1 with TRBJ1-1, with D unclear. The germline V gene has CDR1 SQVTM and CDR2 ANQGSEA. V lost 0 bases to trimming and J lost 10 bases, with 9 bases between them. This CDR3 has 11 residues. CDR3 nucleotide sequence: TGCAGCGTTGAAGACAGATACGGAGCTTTCTTT. Protein sequence: CSVEDRYGAFF.

This clonotype was counted ten times or more. The J gene is TRBJ1-2, the V gene TRBV10-3, with D perhaps matching TRBD1 (5 bases). Trimming cost V 2 bases and J 3 bases, with 22 bases left between them. This CDR3 comprises 18 residues. Germline V gene lookup returns CDR1 ENHRY and CDR2 SYGVKD. CDR3 sequence (DNA): TGTGCCATCAGTGAGCTTGAAGGGGCTGCCTTGGGGTACTATGGCTACACCTTC. Translated: CAISELEGAALGYYGYTF.

This clonotype has more than one count but fewer than ten. This sequence joins TRBV12-3 or TRBV12-4 and TRBJ1-6, with a tentative D call TRBD1 (5 bases). Trimming removed 6 bases from V and 10 bases from J, with 16 bases in between. The CDR3 consists of 14 residues. In nucleotides, the CDR3 is TGTGCCAGCAGCCCCGGGGGAGCAGCATCACCCCTCCACTTT. Encoded protein: CASSPGGAASPLHF.